Sequencing of this TCR beta chain was carried out in a study of T-cell reconstitution after alpha-beta-depleted transplantation in children. CDR3 length: 9 residues. Germline V lookup: CDR1 SQVTM, CDR2 ANQGSEA. This clonotype was found many times. The junction departs from the called germline gene at one end, perhaps through a read error. Unique molecular identifiers were built into the TCRbeta library. TCRdb called the PCR reads again in MiXCR, with one record for every CDR3 protein. The data show about 340,000 distinct CDR3 sequences, about 14% seen once. This material consisted of PBMCs, taken from the stem cell graft. The chain links TRBV29-1 to TRBJ2-5, with D maybe TRBD2 (5 bases). This TCR came from a human donor who donated a stem cell graft to a child with Fanconi anemia. The CDR3 is CSVGGQADF. The CDR3 region has the DNA TGCAGCGTTGGCGGGCAGGCGGACTTC. Together with reference TRBV29-1 and TRBJ2-5, the CDR3 gives the full variable domain: SAVISQKPSRDICQRGTSLTIQCQVDSQVTMMFWYRQQPGQSLTLIATANQGSEATYESGFVIDKFPISRPNLTFSTLTVSNMSPEDSSIYLCSVGGQADFGPGTRLLVL.